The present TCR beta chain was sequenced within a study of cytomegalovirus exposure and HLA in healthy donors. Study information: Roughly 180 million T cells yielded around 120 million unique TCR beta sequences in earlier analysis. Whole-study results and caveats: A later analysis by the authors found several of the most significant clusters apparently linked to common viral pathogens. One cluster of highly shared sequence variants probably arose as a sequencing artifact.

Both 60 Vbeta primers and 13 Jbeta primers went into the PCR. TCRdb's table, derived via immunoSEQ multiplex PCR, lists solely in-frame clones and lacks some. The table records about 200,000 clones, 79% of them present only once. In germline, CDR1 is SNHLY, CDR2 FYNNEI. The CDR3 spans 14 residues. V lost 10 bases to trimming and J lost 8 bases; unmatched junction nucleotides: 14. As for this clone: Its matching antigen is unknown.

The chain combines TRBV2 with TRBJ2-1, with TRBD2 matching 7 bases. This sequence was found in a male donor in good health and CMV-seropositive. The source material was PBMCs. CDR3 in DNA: TGTGCCACCCCTCGGGAGCGGGGTAAATATGAGCAGTTCTTC. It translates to CATPRERGKYEQFF.